A single sample is the source of the 26 T cell receptor beta chains below, sequenced in a study of OX40 agonist ivuxolimab in advanced cancers. Some clones are missing from TCRdb's copy, which holds only in-frame ones; the method was immunoSEQ multiplex PCR. Of some 15,000 clones listed, about four fifths were seen once; the top ten hold 25% to 35%. Material: CD4+ or CD8+ T cells sorted from blood, obtained in a trial of the OX40 agonist ivuxolimab. Receptors originate from an adult with an advanced solid tumor such as melanoma, head and neck, liver or kidney cancer.

The chain has TRBV14 and TRBJ2-7, with D possibly being TRBD1 (6 bases). The V end was cut by 0 bases, the J end by 6 bases, with 18 bases between. This CDR3 comprises 16 residues. Per germline, CDR1 SGHDN and CDR2 FVKESK. Written as DNA, the CDR3 is TGTGCCAGCAGCCAAGATTTAAACAGGGCCCCTTCCGAGCAGTACTTC. It specifies CASSQDLNRAPSEQYF.

The chain carries TRBV27 and TRBJ2-3, with 11 nucleotides matching TRBD2. In germline, CDR1 is MNHEY, CDR2 SMNVEV (reference sequence). This CDR3 is built from 17 residues. V gave up 7 bases and J gave up 6 bases; unmatched junction bases: 15. CDR3 sequence reads: CASTNPLAGGPADTQYF. The CDR3 nucleotides are TGTGCCAGCACCAACCCTTTAGCGGGAGGGCCGGCCGATACGCAGTATTTT.

The rearrangement uses TRBV25-1 and TRBJ1-5; 8 bases align to TRBD1. Germline V gives CDR1 MGHDK, CDR2 SYGVNS. V shed 7 bases, J shed 3 bases, and the junction held 5 bases outside the gene matches. This CDR3 has 14 amino acids. CDR3 region: CASTLTGDNQPQHF. CDR3 sequence (DNA): TGTGCCAGCACCCTGACAGGGGACAATCAGCCCCAGCATTTT.

The rearrangement uses TRBV9 and TRBJ2-5; 13 bases are shared with TRBD2. This CDR3 has 15 amino acids. The germline V gene has CDR1 SGDLS and CDR2 YYNGEE. J gave up 6 bases and V 4 bases, and 6 bases lay outside the gene matches. In DNA form, the CDR3 reads TGTGCCAGCAGCAAACCCGGGACTAGCGGGAAGACCCAGTACTTC. Its translation: CASSKPGTSGKTQYF.

This clone was seen a handful of times. The rearrangement uses TRBV4-1 and TRBJ2-7; TRBD2 matches at 10 bases. V shed 2 bases, J shed 7 bases, and the junction held 5 bases outside the gene matches. Germline V gene sequence: CDR1 MGHRA, CDR2 YSYEKL. The CDR3 is 14 residues long. This CDR3 reads CASSQTTSGPEQYF. The CDR3 coding sequence is TGCGCCAGCAGCCAAACGACTAGCGGGCCTGAGCAGTACTTC.

The rearrangement joins TRBV27 to TRBJ2-7, with D perhaps given as TRBD1 or TRBD2 (5 bases each). CDR1 is MNHEY, CDR2 SMNVEV, per germline (reference sequence). V was trimmed by 6 bases and J by 2 bases, leaving 14 bases between them. The CDR3 length is 14 residues. For the CDR3, the DNA is TGTGCCAGCAGGATCGCCGGGGCCCCCTACGAGCAGTACTTC. Translation gives CASRIAGAPYEQYF.

This chain links TRBV28 with TRBJ2-5; 10 positions agree with TRBD1. J gave up 5 bases and V 10 bases, and 10 bases lay outside the gene matches. Per the germline V gene, CDR1 is MDHEN and CDR2 is SYDVKM. The CDR3 is 14 amino acids. CDR3 protein: CATLSDRGRETQYF. The CDR3 nucleotides read TGTGCCACCCTTTCCGACAGGGGGCGCGAGACCCAGTACTTC.

This clone was seen a few times. The CDR3 sequence is CASSDSNVGADTQYF. The CDR3 DNA is TGTGCCAGCAGTGACTCGAACGTGGGGGCAGATACGCAGTATTTT. The chain couples TRBV6-4 to TRBJ2-3, with D possibly being TRBD1 or TRBD2 (5 bases each). Trimming left V 0 bases short and J 4 bases short, with 11 bases between. The CDR3 spans 15 residues. Germline V CDR1 and CDR2: MRHNA, SNTAGT.

The chain carries TRBV11-2 and TRBJ1-3; 7 bases are shared with TRBD1. This CDR3 is 15 amino acids long. Germline V CDR1 and CDR2: SGHAT, FQNNGV. V was pared by 6 bases and J by 0 bases, with 5 bases of the junction left unmatched. This chain's CDR3 is CASRKDRSSGNTIYF. The CDR3 coding sequence is TGTGCCAGCAGAAAGGACAGGAGCTCTGGAAACACCATATATTTT.

The chain couples TRBV12-2 to TRBJ2-1. TRBV12-2 is a recognized pseudogene. This CDR3 comprises 18 residues. The CDR3: CASRLAKFCWGSYNEQFF. CDR3 coding DNA: TGTGCAAGTCGCTTAGCGAAATTCTGTTGGGGCTCCTACAATGAGCAGTTCTTC.

The rearrangement uses TRBV7-8 and TRBJ1-1; a weak D match, TRBD1 (5 bases). V was cut by 6 bases and J by 3 bases, with 14 bases left in between. CDR1 SGHVS and CDR2 FQNEAQ come from the germline V gene. The CDR3 runs 14 residues. The CDR3 sequence: CASRGSGLYTEAFF. The CDR3 DNA reads TGTGCCAGCAGGGGTTCAGGGCTCTACACTGAAGCTTTCTTT.

The chain joins TRBV15 to TRBJ1-1; D uncertain. Trimming stripped 0 bases from V and 8 bases from J, with 7 bases between. This CDR3 contains 12 residues. Per the germline V gene, CDR1 is LNHNV and CDR2 is YYDKDF (reference sequence). The CDR3 coding sequence is TGTGCCACCAGCAGAGATGTAGGGGAAGCTTTCTTT. It encodes CATSRDVGEAFF.

V is TRBV5-5 and J is TRBJ2-7, with 10 bases fitting TRBD1. Looked up from germline, CDR1 is SGHKS and CDR2 is YYEKEE (reference sequence). The CDR3 spans 13 residues. V lost 4 bases and J lost 5; bases outside the gene matches: 3. The CDR3 region is CASSTTGGHEQYF. CDR3 DNA sequence: TGTGCCAGCAGCACGACAGGGGGCCACGAGCAGTACTTC.

V is TRBV5-1 and J is TRBJ2-3; 8 bases match TRBD1. Trimming cost V 4 bases and J 2 bases; bases outside gene matches: 18. The CDR3 has 19 amino acids. The germline gives CDR1 SGHRS, CDR2 YFSETQ. CDR3 in DNA: TGCGCCAGCAGCCCCCTCCCGGCCAATGACAGGGGCCACACAGATACGCAGTATTTT. The encoded protein is CASSPLPANDRGHTDTQYF.

V gene TRBV13 combines with J gene TRBJ2-4; 8 bases fit TRBD1. V trimming: 5 bases; J trimming: 1 base; junction bases outside the gene matches: 4. CDR3 length: 15 amino acids. Germline V gives CDR1 PRHDT, CDR2 FYEKMQ (reference sequence). CDR3 protein: CASSVRQGAKNIQYF. As DNA, the CDR3 is TGTGCCAGCAGCGTCCGACAGGGGGCCAAAAACATTCAGTACTTC.

This clone occurred once. The rearrangement links TRBV4-3 to TRBJ1-2; D might be TRBD1 (5 bases). Trimming stripped 0 bases from V and 7 bases from J, with 24 bases between. Looked up from germline, CDR1 is LGHNA and CDR2 is YSLEER. The CDR3 loop spans 18 amino acids. The CDR3 region has the DNA TGCGCCAGCAGCCAAGATCTTAGAGGGGCAGGGTTGAATGTTGGCTACACCTTC. This encodes CASSQDLRGAGLNVGYTF.

CDR3 coding DNA: TGTGCCAGCAGCTTAGCGACAGGGTTCACTGAAGCTTTCTTT. Translating gives CASSLATGFTEAFF. This chain joins TRBV7-8 and TRBJ1-1; 7 nucleotides match TRBD1. V was pared by 0 bases and J by 4 bases, with 2 bases of the junction left unmatched. The CDR3 runs to 14 residues. The germline gives CDR1 SGHVS, CDR2 FQNEAQ.

The J gene is TRBJ2-7, the V gene TRBV6-4; 7 positions match TRBD2. Germline-derived CDR1 and CDR2 are MRHNA and SNTAGT. This CDR3 comprises 15 residues. The junction had 12 bases not matched to a gene; V was cut back by 5 bases and J by 5 bases. As DNA, the CDR3 is TGTGCCAGCAGTATAGACGGGACTATACCTAACGAGCAGTACTTC. Translating it yields CASSIDGTIPNEQYF.

V gene TRBV7-7 combines with J gene TRBJ2-6, with D possibly called TRBD1 or TRBD2 (6 bases each). This CDR3 has 19 amino acids. Looked up from germline, CDR1 is SSHAT and CDR2 is FNYEAQ (reference sequence). With 2 bases removed from V and 0 bases from J, the gap between germline ends came to 17 bases. The CDR3 DNA reads TGTGCCAGCAGCTTATACCGTCCGGGGGCCGACTCTGGGGCCAACGTCCTGACTTTC. Its protein product is CASSLYRPGADSGANVLTF.

This chain joins TRBV7-9 and TRBJ2-3, with 9 bases identical to TRBD1. The CDR3 spans 16 residues. After removal of 3 bases from V and 3 bases from J, the junction contained 7 bases not matched to a gene. Germline-derived CDR1 and CDR2 are SEHNR and FQNEAQ (reference sequence). CDR3 sequence (DNA): TGTGCCAGCAGCTTGTTACAGGGGGCTGTAACAGATACGCAGTATTTT. Translating it yields CASSLLQGAVTDTQYF.

This clone was recorded a few times. Other DNA sequences in the same sample also yield this CDR3. The rearrangement uses TRBV11-3 and TRBJ2-7; 7 bases align to TRBD1. CDR1 and CDR2 (germline): SGHNT, YENEEA. The CDR3 runs 13 residues. Trimming took 5 bases from V and 7 from J; bases not matched to a gene: 8. CDR3 residues: CASSLPGTVEQYF. CDR3 coding DNA: TGTGCCAGCAGCCTTCCCGGGACAGTAGAGCAGTACTTC.

V gene TRBV7-3 combines with J gene TRBJ2-1, with 9 bases lining up with TRBD2. The V gene's germline CDR1 is SGHTA and CDR2 FQGTGA. The CDR3 totals 15 residues. Trimming removed 2 bases from V and 7 bases from J; junction bases left unmatched: 6. CDR3 nucleotide sequence: TGTGCCAGCAGCTTAGCGGGAGGGTTCTCGAATGAGCAGTTCTTC. This gives the protein CASSLAGGFSNEQFF. The complete variable domain, with remaining parts taken from reference TRBV7-3 and TRBJ2-1, reads GAGVSQTPSNKVTEKGKYVELRCDPISGHTALYWYRQSLGQGPEFLIYFQGTGAADDSGLPNDRFFAVRPEGSVSTLKIQRTERGDSAVYLCASSLAGGFSNEQFFGPGTRLTVL.

CDR3 region: CASSLGQGVFYEQYF. CDR3 nucleotides: TGTGCCAGCAGCTTGGGACAGGGGGTCTTCTACGAGCAGTACTTC. The chain uses TRBV7-8 and TRBJ2-7, with 11 bases matching TRBD1. CDR1 and CDR2 (germline): SGHVS, FQNEAQ. This CDR3 is 15 amino acids long. The junction had 4 bases not matched to a gene; V was cut back by 3 bases and J by 3 bases.

The J gene is TRBJ2-6, the V gene TRBV4-3; D is undetermined. The CDR3 runs to 17 residues. V lost 0 bases, J lost 1 base, and 10 bases lay in between. Per germline, CDR1 LGHNA and CDR2 YSLEER. Written as DNA, the CDR3 is TGCGCCAGCAGCCAAGAAACTTCGGTGTCTGGGGCCAACGTCCTGACTTTC. This sequence encodes CASSQETSVSGANVLTF.

As regards this clone: This likely stems from a read error, as it lies one base from a far larger clone. This specimen includes other DNA sequences encoding the same CDR3. The chain links TRBV11-3 to TRBJ2-3; D may be TRBD2 (5 bases). Per germline, CDR1 SGHNT and CDR2 YENEEA. This CDR3 comprises 14 residues. CDR3 nucleotides: TGCGCCAGCAGCATACCTAGCAGAACAGATACGCAGTATTTT. It is translated as CASSIPSRTDTQYF.

This clone has a handful of counts. Here the CDR3 reads CASSQILAGGVYEQFF. Here the CDR3 DNA reads TGCGCCAGCAGCCAGATCCTAGCGGGAGGGGTCTATGAGCAGTTCTTC. V gene TRBV4-3 combines with J gene TRBJ2-1, with 12 nucleotides matching TRBD2. This CDR3 has 16 amino acids. Per the germline V gene, CDR1 is LGHNA and CDR2 is YSLEER. Germline trimming cut 3 bases from V and 8 bases from J; bases unmatched to any gene: 8.